These 20 T cell receptor beta chains came from one sample sequenced in a study of blood T cell repertoires in COVID-19. Produced via immunoSEQ multiplex PCR; TCRdb's table is partial and in-frame only. The table records some 93,000 clones, around 86% of them present only once. Input material: peripheral blood. These receptors came from a man aged 60 to 69 with acute or convalescent COVID-19.

The chain has TRBV7-8 and TRBJ1-2; possibly TRBD1 for D (6 bases). Germline CDR1 SGHVS, CDR2 FQNEAQ. The CDR3 has 16 amino acids. Trimming took 0 bases from V and 5 from J, leaving 16 bases between them. The CDR3, as DNA: TGTGCCAGCAGCTTAGCCTCATTACAGGGAAGATATGGCTACACCTTC. It codes for CASSLASLQGRYGYTF.

V and J are TRBV7-9 and TRBJ1-4; 7 positions match TRBD1. V was clipped by 1 base and J by 6 bases; unmatched bases: 17. CDR3 length equals 19 residues. Germline-derived CDR1 and CDR2 are SEHNR and FQNEAQ (reference sequence). CDR3 in DNA: TGTGCCAGCAGCTTAGGGTATTCATTACAGGGGCTCACCGATGAAAAACTGTTTTTT. It translates to CASSLGYSLQGLTDEKLFF.

J is TRBJ2-7 and V is TRBV5-5, with TRBD2 identical over 10 bases. CDR3 length: 15 amino acids. The V gene end was trimmed by 4 bases and the J gene end by 1 base; junction bases not matched to a gene: 5. Per the germline V gene, CDR1 is SGHKS and CDR2 is YYEKEE (reference sequence). The chain's CDR3 is CASSRTSGVSYEQYF. CDR3 sequence (DNA): TGTGCCAGCAGCCGGACTAGCGGAGTATCCTACGAGCAGTACTTC.

The gene calls are TRBV4-3 and TRBJ1-2; 8 bases are shared with TRBD1. This CDR3 spans 15 amino acids. CDR1 and CDR2 from the germline V gene are LGHNA and YSLEER. The ends lost 1 base at V and 5 bases at J; junction bases unmatched: 6. CDR3 in DNA: TGCGCCAGCAGCCAAGTTTTCGGACAGGGTTATGGCTACACCTTC. This translates into CASSQVFGQGYGYTF.

This clone was detected only once. This chain uses TRBV27 with TRBJ2-2; 7 nucleotides match TRBD2. CDR1 MNHEY and CDR2 SMNVEV come from the germline V gene (reference sequence). V gave up 4 bases and J gave up 4 bases; unmatched junction bases: 3. This CDR3 is built from 14 residues. CDR3 in amino acids: CASSWGGVTGELFF. CDR3 DNA sequence: TGTGCCAGCAGTTGGGGGGGGGTCACCGGGGAGCTGTTTTTT.

The V gene is TRBV19, the J gene TRBJ2-1; the match to TRBD1 covers 8 bases. This CDR3 is 18 amino acids long. The V gene end was trimmed by 4 bases and the J gene end by 9 bases; junction bases not matched to a gene: 20. Germline lookup yields CDR1 LNHDA and CDR2 SQIVND (reference sequence). CDR3: CASSRARAGGDVRAEQFF. The DNA of the CDR3 is TGTGCCAGTAGTAGGGCCCGGGCAGGGGGCGATGTGAGAGCTGAGCAGTTCTTC.

The J gene is TRBJ1-1, the V gene TRBV20-1; D is possibly TRBD1 (5 bases). Between the trimmed V and J ends, which lost 3 bases and 6 bases, there was a span of 17 bases. Germline loops: CDR1 DFQATT, CDR2 SNEGSKA (reference sequence). The length of the CDR3 is 14 residues. CDR3 nucleotide sequence: TGCAGTGCTAGTAGAAGGATAGGGGCTGCTGAAGCTTTCTTT. Amino acids: CSASRRIGAAEAFF.

The chain combines TRBV12-3 or TRBV12-4 with TRBJ2-2, with D uncertain. With 3 bases removed from V and 7 bases from J, the gap between germline ends came to 9 bases. This CDR3 is 13 amino acids long. The CDR3 nucleotides are TGTGCCAGCAGTTTGGTCCGAGGCGGGGAGCTGTTTTTT. Amino acid sequence: CASSLVRGGELFF.

This chain joins TRBV29-1 and TRBJ1-2; 7 bases agree with TRBD1. The CDR3 covers 13 residues. After removal of 3 bases from V and 4 bases from J, the junction contained 5 bases not matched to a gene. Looked up from germline, CDR1 is SQVTM and CDR2 is ANQGSEA. CDR3 in DNA: TGCAGCGTTGATCGACAGGGCCCCTATGGCTACACCTTC. As protein: CSVDRQGPYGYTF.

The chain uses TRBV18 and TRBJ2-2; TRBD2 matches 11 bases. The CDR3 runs to 17 residues. The V segment lost 2 bases and the J segment 0 bases; nucleotides outside the gene matches: 2. Germline CDR1 reads KGHSH; CDR2 reads LQKENI. The CDR3 loop reads CASSPTSGSTNTGELFF. In nucleotides, the CDR3 is TGTGCCAGCTCACCAACTAGCGGGAGTACGAACACCGGGGAGCTGTTTTTT. The full variable domain, in which reference TRBV18 and TRBJ2-2 provide the parts outside the CDR3, is NAGVMQNPRHLVRRRGQEARLRCSPMKGHSHVYWYRQLPEEGLKFMVYLQKENIIDESGMPKERFSAEFPKEGPSILRIQQVVRGDSAAYFCASSPTSGSTNTGELFFGEGSRLTVL.

The J gene is TRBJ2-2, the V gene TRBV6-6; TRBD1 aligns across 7 bases. This CDR3 contains 13 residues. Trimming cost V 3 bases and J 6 bases; bases outside gene matches: 1. Germline CDR1 is MNHNY and CDR2 is SVGAGI (reference sequence). The CDR3 spells CASSYQGAGELFF. In nucleotides, the CDR3 is TGTGCCAGCAGTTATCAGGGGGCCGGGGAGCTGTTTTTT.

The rearrangement uses TRBV4-1 and TRBJ2-1; 8 positions match TRBD2. Per germline, CDR1 MGHRA and CDR2 YSYEKL. This CDR3 has 16 residues. V was pared by 4 bases and J by 12 bases, with 17 bases of the junction left unmatched. CDR3 protein: CASSRGGQGTLGGQFF. In DNA, the CDR3 is TGCGCCAGCAGCCGCGGGGGGCAGGGGACTCTGGGAGGGCAGTTCTTC.

The chain couples TRBV12-3 or TRBV12-4 to TRBJ1-5; D ambiguous. This CDR3 is built from 13 residues. With 3 bases removed from V and 2 bases from J, the gap between germline ends came to 5 bases. CDR3 protein: CASSFSGNQPQHF. For the CDR3, the DNA is TGTGCCAGCAGTTTCTCCGGCAATCAGCCCCAGCATTTT.

The chain has TRBV6-6 and TRBJ1-2; 7 bases fit TRBD1. V was clipped by 5 bases and J by 6 bases; unmatched bases: 9. CDR3 length: 14 residues. Germline CDR1 reads MNHNY; CDR2 reads SVGAGI (reference sequence). CDR3 in amino acids: CASSLANQGDGYTF. The CDR3 bases are TGTGCCAGCAGTCTTGCAAACCAGGGGGATGGCTACACCTTC.

The genes are TRBV12-3 or TRBV12-4 and TRBJ2-3, with TRBD2 as a possible D gene (5 bases). The CDR3 extends over 13 amino acids. Trimming removed 4 bases at V and 4 bases at J, with 9 bases between. The DNA for the CDR3 is TGTGCCAGCAGTTCCCTACTAGCAGATACGCAGTATTTT. Translating it yields CASSSLLADTQYF.

The rearrangement links TRBV11-2 to TRBJ1-2, with 7 bases aligning to TRBD1. Germline assignment: CDR1 SGHAT and CDR2 FQNNGV. The CDR3 is made up of 13 amino acids. With 6 bases clipped from V and 3 bases from J, the junction kept 4 bases outside the gene matches. The CDR3 region is CASRPTGDYGYTF. Written as DNA, the CDR3 is TGTGCCAGCAGACCAACAGGGGACTATGGCTACACCTTC.

This chain joins TRBV7-5 and TRBJ2-1; TRBD2 reflects the table's D call only, with no check against the DNA. TRBV7-5 counts as a pseudogene. The CDR3 consists of 16 residues. The CDR3 is CARRKGGGGSYNEQFF. The CDR3 bases are TGTGCCAGACGAAAGGGCGGGGGAGGTTCCTACAATGAGCAGTTCTTC.

J is TRBJ2-2 and V is TRBV5-4; possibly TRBD2 for D (7 bases). The germline V gene encodes CDR1 SGHNT and CDR2 YYREEE (reference sequence). This CDR3 has 16 amino acids. V was clipped by 1 base and J by 4 bases, with 14 bases between them. CDR3 amino acids: CASSLFGGPGTGELFF. The CDR3 nucleotides are TGTGCCAGCAGCTTGTTCGGGGGGCCGGGCACCGGGGAGCTGTTTTTT.

The chain recombines TRBV5-1 with TRBJ1-4, with a weak D call TRBD1 (5 bases). V lost 4 bases and J 0 bases, leaving 16 bases between the germline ends. The CDR3 covers 17 residues. Germline V gives CDR1 SGHRS, CDR2 YFSETQ. CDR3 sequence reads: CASSPQRGQTTNEKLFF. CDR3 coding DNA: TGCGCCAGCAGCCCCCAAAGGGGTCAAACAACTAATGAAAAACTGTTTTTT. The full variable domain, completed using reference TRBV5-1 and TRBJ1-4, is KAGVTQTPRYLIKTRGQQVTLSCSPISGHRSVSWYQQTPGQGLQFLFEYFSETQRNKGNFPGRFSGRQFSNSRSEMNVSTLELGDSALYLCASSPQRGQTTNEKLFFGSGTQLSVL.

The CDR3 nucleotides read TGTGCCAGCAGCCAAGATGCTAGCGGGATGGGGGATACGCAGTATTTT. It is translated as CASSQDASGMGDTQYF. V is TRBV4-2 and J is TRBJ2-3; TRBD2 matches 9 bases. Germline trimming cut 0 bases from V and 6 bases from J; bases unmatched to any gene: 7. The CDR3 runs 16 residues. Germline CDR1 LGHNA, CDR2 YNFKEQ.